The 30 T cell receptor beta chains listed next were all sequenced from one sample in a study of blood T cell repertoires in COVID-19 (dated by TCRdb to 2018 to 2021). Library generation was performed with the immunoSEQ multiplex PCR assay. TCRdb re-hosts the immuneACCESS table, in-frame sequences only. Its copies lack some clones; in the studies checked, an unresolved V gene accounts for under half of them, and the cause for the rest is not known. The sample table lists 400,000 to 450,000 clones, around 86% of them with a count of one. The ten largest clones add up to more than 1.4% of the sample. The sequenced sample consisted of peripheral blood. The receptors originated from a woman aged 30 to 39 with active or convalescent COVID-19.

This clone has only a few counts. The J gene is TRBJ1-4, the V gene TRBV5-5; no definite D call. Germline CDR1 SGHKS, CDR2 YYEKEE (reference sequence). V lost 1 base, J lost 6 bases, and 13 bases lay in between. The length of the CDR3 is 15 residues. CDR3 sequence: CASSLPPGSDEKLFF. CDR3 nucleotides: TGTGCCAGCAGCTTGCCGCCAGGTTCAGATGAAAAACTGTTTTTT.

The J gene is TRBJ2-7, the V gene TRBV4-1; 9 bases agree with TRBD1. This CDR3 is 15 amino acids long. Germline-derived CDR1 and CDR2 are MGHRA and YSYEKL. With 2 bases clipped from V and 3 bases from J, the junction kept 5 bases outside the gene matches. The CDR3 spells CASSQNRDRVYEQYF. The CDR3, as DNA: TGCGCCAGCAGCCAAAACCGGGACAGGGTCTACGAGCAGTACTTC.

CDR3 region: CASKSTGSTDTQYF. In DNA, the CDR3 is TGTGCCAGCAAATCGACAGGGAGCACAGATACGCAGTATTTT. The chain recombines TRBV6-5 with TRBJ2-3; 7 bases line up with TRBD1. V dropped 7 bases and J dropped 0; count of bases not matched to a gene: 4. Germline V lookup: CDR1 MNHEY, CDR2 SVGAGI. The CDR3 is 14 amino acids.

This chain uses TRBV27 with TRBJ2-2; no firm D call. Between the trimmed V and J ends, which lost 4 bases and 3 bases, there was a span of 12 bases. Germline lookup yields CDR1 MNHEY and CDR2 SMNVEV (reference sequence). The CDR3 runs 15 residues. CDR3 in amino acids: CASSSERSHTGELFF. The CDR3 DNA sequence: TGTGCCAGCAGTTCGGAAAGGAGTCACACCGGGGAGCTGTTTTTT.

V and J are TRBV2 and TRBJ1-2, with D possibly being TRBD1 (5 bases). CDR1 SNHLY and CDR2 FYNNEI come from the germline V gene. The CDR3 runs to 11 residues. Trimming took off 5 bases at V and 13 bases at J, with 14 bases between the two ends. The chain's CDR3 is CASSNQGVSTF. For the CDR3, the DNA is TGTGCCAGCAGTAACCAGGGTGTTTCCACCTTC.

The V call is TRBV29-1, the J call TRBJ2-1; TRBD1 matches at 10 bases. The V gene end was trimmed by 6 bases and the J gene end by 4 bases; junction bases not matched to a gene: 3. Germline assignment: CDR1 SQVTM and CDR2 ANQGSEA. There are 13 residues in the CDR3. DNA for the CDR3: TGCAGCGTCGGACAGGGGGGTTACAATGAGCAGTTCTTC. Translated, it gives CSVGQGGYNEQFF.

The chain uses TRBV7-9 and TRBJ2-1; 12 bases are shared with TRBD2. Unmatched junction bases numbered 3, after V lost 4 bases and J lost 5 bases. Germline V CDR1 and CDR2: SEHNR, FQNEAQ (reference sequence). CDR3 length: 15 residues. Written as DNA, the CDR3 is TGTGCCAGCAGCTCTAGCGGGGGGGCCAACAATGAGCAGTTCTTC. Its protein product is CASSSSGGANNEQFF.

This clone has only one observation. The CDR3 coding sequence is TGTGCCAGCAGCGATGGGACAGGGGGCTATCAGCCCCAGCATTTT. Translating gives CASSDGTGGYQPQHF. The chain recombines TRBV5-5 with TRBJ1-5, with TRBD1 matching 12 bases. In germline, CDR1 is SGHKS, CDR2 YYEKEE (reference sequence). The CDR3 is 15 residues long. J gave up 5 bases and V 4 bases, and 4 bases lay outside the gene matches.

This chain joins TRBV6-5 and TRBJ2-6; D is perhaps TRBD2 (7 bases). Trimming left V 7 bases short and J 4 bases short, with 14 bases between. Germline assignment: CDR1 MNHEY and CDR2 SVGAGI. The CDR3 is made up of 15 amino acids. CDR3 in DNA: TGTGCCAGCACCCCCCGGGGGGCCGGGGCCAACGTCCTGACTTTC. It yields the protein CASTPRGAGANVLTF.

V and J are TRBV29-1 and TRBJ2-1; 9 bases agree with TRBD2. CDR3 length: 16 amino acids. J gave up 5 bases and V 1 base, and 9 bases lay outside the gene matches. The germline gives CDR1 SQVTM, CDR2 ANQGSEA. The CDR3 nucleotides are TGCAGCGTTGAAGGGTTGCGGGAGGGCCACCACAATGAGCAGTTCTTC. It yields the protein CSVEGLREGHHNEQFF.

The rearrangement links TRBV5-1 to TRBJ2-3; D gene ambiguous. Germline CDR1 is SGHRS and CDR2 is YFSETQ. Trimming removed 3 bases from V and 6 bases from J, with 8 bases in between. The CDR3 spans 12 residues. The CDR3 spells CASSYTSDTQYF. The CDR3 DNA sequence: TGCGCCAGCAGCTACACATCCGATACGCAGTATTTT.

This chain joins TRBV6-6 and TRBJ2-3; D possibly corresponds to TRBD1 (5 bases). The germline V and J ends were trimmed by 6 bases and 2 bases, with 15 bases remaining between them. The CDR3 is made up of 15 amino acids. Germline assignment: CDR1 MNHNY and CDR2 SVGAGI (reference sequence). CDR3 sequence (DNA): TGTGCCAGCAGGCCGGACATAGAATTCACAGATACGCAGTATTTT. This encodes CASRPDIEFTDTQYF.

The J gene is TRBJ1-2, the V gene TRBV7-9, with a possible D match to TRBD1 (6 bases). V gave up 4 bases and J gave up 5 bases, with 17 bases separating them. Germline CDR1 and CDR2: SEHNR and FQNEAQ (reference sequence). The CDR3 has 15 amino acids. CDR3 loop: CASSSDGQISYGYTF. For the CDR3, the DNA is TGTGCCAGCAGCTCAGATGGACAGATTAGTTATGGCTACACCTTC.

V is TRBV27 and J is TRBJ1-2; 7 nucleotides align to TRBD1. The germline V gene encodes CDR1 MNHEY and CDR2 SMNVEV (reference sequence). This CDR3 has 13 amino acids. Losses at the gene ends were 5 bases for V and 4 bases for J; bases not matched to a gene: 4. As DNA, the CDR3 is TGTGCCAGCAGTCCGGGACAGTTCTATGGCTACACCTTC. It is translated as CASSPGQFYGYTF.

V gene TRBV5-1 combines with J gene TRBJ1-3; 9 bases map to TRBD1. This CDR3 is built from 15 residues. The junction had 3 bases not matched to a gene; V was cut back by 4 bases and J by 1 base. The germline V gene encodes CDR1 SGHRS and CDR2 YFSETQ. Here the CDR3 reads CASSQGQGSGNTIYF. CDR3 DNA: TGCGCCAGCAGCCAGGGACAGGGATCTGGAAACACCATATATTTT.

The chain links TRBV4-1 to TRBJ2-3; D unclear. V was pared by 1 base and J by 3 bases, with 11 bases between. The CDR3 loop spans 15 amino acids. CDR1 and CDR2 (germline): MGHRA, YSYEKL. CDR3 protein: CASSQVNGRTDTQYF. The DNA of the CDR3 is TGCGCCAGCAGCCAAGTTAATGGCCGTACAGATACGCAGTATTTT.

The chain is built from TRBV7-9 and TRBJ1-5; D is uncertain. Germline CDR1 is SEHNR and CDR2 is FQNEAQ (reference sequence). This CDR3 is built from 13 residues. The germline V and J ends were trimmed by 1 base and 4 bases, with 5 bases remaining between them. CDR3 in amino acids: CASSLDRNQPQHF. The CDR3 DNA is TGTGCCAGCAGCTTAGACAGAAATCAGCCCCAGCATTTT.

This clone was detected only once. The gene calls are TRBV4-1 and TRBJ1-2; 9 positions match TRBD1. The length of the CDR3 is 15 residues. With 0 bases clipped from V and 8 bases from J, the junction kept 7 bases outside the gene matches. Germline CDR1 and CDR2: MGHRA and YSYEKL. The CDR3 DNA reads TGCGCCAGCAGCCAAGAACAACAGGGGGCGCGAGGCTACACCTTC. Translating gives CASSQEQQGARGYTF.

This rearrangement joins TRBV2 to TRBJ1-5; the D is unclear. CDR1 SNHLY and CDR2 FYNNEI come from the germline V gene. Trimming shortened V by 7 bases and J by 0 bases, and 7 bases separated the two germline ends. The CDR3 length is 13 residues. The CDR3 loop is CASTALSNQPQHF. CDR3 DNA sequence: TGTGCCAGCACCGCACTTAGCAATCAGCCCCAGCATTTT. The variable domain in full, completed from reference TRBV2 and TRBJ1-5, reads EPEVTQTPSHQVTQMGQEVILRCVPISNHLYFYWYRQILGQKVEFLVSFYNNEISEKSEIFDDQFSVERPDGSNFTLKIRSTKLEDSAMYFCASTALSNQPQHFGDGTRLSIL.

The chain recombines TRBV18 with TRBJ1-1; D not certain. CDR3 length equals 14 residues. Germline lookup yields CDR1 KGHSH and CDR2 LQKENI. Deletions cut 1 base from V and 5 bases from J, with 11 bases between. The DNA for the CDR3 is TGTGCCAGCTCACCACTTGACACGGGGACTGAAGCTTTCTTT. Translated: CASSPLDTGTEAFF. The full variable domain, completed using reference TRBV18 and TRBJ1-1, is NAGVMQNPRHLVRRRGQEARLRCSPMKGHSHVYWYRQLPEEGLKFMVYLQKENIIDESGMPKERFSAEFPKEGPSILRIQQVVRGDSAAYFCASSPLDTGTEAFFGQGTRLTVV.

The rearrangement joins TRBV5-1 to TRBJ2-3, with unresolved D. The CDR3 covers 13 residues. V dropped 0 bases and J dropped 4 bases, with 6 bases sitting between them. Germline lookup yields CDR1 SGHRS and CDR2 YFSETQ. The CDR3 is CASSLDPADTQYF. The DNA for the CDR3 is TGCGCCAGCAGCTTGGATCCCGCAGATACGCAGTATTTT.

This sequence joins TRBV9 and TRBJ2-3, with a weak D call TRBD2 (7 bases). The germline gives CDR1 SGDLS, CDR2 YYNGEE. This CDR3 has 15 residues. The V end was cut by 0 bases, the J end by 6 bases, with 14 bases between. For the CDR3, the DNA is TGTGCCAGCAGCGTAGAGGGGGGGAGTAGGGATACGCAGTATTTT. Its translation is CASSVEGGSRDTQYF.

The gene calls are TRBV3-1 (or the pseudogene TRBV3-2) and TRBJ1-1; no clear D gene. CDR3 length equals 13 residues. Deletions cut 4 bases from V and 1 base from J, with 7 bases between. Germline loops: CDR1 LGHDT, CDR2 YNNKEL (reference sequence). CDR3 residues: CASSLPGNTEAFF. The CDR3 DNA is TGTGCCAGCAGCCTCCCAGGGAACACTGAAGCTTTCTTT.

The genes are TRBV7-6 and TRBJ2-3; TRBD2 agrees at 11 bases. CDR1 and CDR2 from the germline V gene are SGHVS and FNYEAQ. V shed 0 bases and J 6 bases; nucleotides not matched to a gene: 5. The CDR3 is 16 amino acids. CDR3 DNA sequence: TGTGCCAGCAGCTTAGCGCTAGCGGGGGGTCCCGATACGCAGTATTTT. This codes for CASSLALAGGPDTQYF.

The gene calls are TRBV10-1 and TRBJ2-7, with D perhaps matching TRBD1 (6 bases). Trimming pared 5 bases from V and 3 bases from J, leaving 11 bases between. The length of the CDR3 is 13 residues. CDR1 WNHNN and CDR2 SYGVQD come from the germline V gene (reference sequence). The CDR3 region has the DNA TGCGCCAGCAGTAGGATACAGGGCTACGAGCAGTACTTC. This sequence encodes CASSRIQGYEQYF.

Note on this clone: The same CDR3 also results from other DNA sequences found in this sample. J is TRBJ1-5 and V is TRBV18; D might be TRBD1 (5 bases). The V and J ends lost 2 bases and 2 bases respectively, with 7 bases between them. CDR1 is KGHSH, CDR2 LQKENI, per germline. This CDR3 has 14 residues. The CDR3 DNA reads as TGTGCCAGCTCACCATCACAGGGCAATCAGCCCCAGCATTTT. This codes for CASSPSQGNQPQHF.

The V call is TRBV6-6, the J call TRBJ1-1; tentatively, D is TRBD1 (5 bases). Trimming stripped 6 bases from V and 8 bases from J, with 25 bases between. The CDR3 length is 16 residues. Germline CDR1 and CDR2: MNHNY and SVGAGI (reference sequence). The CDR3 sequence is CASSPGGRMFEPEAFF. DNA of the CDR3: TGTGCCAGCAGCCCCGGGGGAAGGATGTTCGAGCCCGAAGCTTTCTTT.

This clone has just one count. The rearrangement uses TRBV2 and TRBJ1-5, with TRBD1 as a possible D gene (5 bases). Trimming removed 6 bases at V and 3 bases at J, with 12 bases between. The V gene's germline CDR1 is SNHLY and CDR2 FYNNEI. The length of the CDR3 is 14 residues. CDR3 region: CASRPWGFNQPQHF. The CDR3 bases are TGTGCCAGCAGACCGTGGGGCTTCAATCAGCCCCAGCATTTT.

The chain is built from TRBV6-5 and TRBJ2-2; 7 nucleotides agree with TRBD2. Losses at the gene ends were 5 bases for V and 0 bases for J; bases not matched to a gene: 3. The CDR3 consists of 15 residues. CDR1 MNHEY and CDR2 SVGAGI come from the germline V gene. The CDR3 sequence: CASSNLAANTGELFF. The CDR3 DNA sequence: TGTGCCAGCAGTAACCTAGCGGCGAACACCGGGGAGCTGTTTTTT.

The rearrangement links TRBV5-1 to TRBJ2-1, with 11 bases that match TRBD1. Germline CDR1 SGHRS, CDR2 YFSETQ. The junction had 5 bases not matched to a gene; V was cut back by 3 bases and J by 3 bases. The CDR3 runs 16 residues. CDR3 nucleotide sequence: TGCGCCAGCAGCTGGACCGGGACAGGGGGCTACAATGAGCAGTTCTTC. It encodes CASSWTGTGGYNEQFF.